This T cell receptor beta chain was obtained from a study of OX40 agonist ivuxolimab in advanced cancers. The overall study: Prior anti-PD-1, anti-PD-L1 or anti-CTLA-4 therapy was allowed; around 40% had some. The study reported partial responses in three patients: one hepatocellular carcinoma, two cutaneous melanoma. Study results and limitations: Clones of CD4+ and CD8+ blood T cells grew by week 6 at doses of 0.1 to 3.0 mg/kg. Normalized T-cell clonal expansion was also low in a subset of nonresponders.

The germline V gene encodes CDR1 ENHRY and CDR2 SYGVKD. V was pared by 1 base and J by 10 bases, with 10 bases of the junction left unmatched. This CDR3 has 16 amino acids. Profiled with immunoSEQ multiplex PCR; TCRdb holds only in-frame clones, not every one. The sample yields under 85,000 clones, about nine tenths seen once. The table lists this clone with a count of one. The antigen is undetermined. Specimen: CD4+ or CD8+ T cells sorted from blood, collected in a trial of the OX40 agonist ivuxolimab. The receptor was derived from an adult with an advanced solid tumor such as melanoma, head and neck, liver or kidney cancer. V and J are TRBV10-3 and TRBJ2-1, with 10 nucleotides matching TRBD2. CDR3 loop: CAISEWVAGGLREQFF. CDR3 DNA: TGTGCCATCAGTGAGTGGGTAGCGGGGGGACTGAGGGAGCAGTTCTTC.